Given below is one T cell receptor beta chain in context. This receptor's antigen is unknown. The CDR3 extends 3 residues past the end of the read, so its final part is completed from the germline J gene. The time point label here, explained by the study, means: blood sample drawn before combined kidney and bone marrow transplant. Thawed PBMCs were FACS-sorted into unstimulated Tregs (CD4+CD25+CD127-), CD4+ non-Tregs (CD4+CD25-), CD4 cells and CD8 cells. 4 combined kidney and bone marrow transplant recipients from the ITN036ST trial were included as patients, and samples were available only from these trial subjects. Healthy control blood was separated into PBMCs by Ficoll density gradient and cryopreserved, and patient PBMCs were collected both before and after transplant. This entry comes from a study of Tregs in tolerant kidney transplant recipients (dated by TCRdb to between 2017 and 2020). Background on the whole study: The transplants used related donors with nonmyeloablative bone marrow transplantation, and mixed chimerism in the human trials was transient. Before combined kidney and bone marrow transplantation, this study identified donor-specific regulatory T cells using TCRbeta sequencing and then followed those same cells after transplant. Broad study findings and their caveats: In tolerant patients, the expansion of donor-specific Tregs was greater than global Treg expansion, suggesting that the expansion was antigen-driven rather than nonspecific. The most biologically relevant and donor-specific TCRbeta repertoire appeared to be identified by expanding Tregs with activated donor B cells. For some patients the PCR primers changed over time, which made it impossible to compare the samples from those patients at the nucleotide level. Because the study included only a small number of patients, the results must be confirmed in larger populations and under other immunosuppression protocols. Although technical replication error seemed to be minimal, the question of biological reproducibility was not addressed directly.

For TCRbeta CDR3 sequencing, genomic DNA was extracted from sorted cells using the QIAGEN DNeasy Blood and Tissue Kit. Through immunoSEQ, high-throughput TCRbeta CDR3 sequencing was done commercially, including PCR amplification with internal controls and bias correction. The paper's data handling went like this. Unique productive TCRbeta sequences were defined by CDR3 nucleotide sequence where primers matched, otherwise by CDR3 amino acid sequence with Vbeta and Jbeta genes. As a correction for sorting error, sequences shared between sorted populations at a frequency ratio of 2:1 or less were discarded, and the remaining shared sequences were assigned to the higher population. A sequence was defined as donor-reactive if the sequence was expanded at least 5-fold in CFSE-low cells compared with unstimulated cells and had a frequency of at least 0.01% in CFSE-low cells. Jensen-Shannon divergence, calculated on the top 100 TCRbeta sequences ranked by frequency, was used to quantify repertoire divergence. When a sample had multiple sequencing runs, each run was corrected for sorting error separately and the runs were then pooled. The table was pulled from immuneACCESS by TCRdb, which kept in-frame rearrangements only. Such tables lose some clones; where checked, under half of the loss comes from unresolved V genes, and the rest has no known cause. V and J calls and clone size follow that table, whereas D and trimming were derived from the DNA. This sample's table carries about 52,000 clones. About 0.83% of the sample is taken by the ten largest.

The CDR3 holds 15 amino acids from the cysteine to the phenylalanine. Sequencing covers 36 bases of the CDR3, shown here with the frame starting at base 1. CDR1 and CDR2, looked up from the germline V gene (reference sequence), are LNHDA and SQIVND. Germline trimming: 4 bases from V, 4 bases from J; junction bases outside gene matches: 8. The sequenced sample was CD4+ T cells from blood, obtained before the transplant. This TCR was recovered from a human donor who received a combined kidney and bone marrow transplant. The chain was built from TRBV19 and TRBJ1-2, and TRBD1 aligns with 8 junction nucleotides. CDR3 region: CASSRTGGGTYGYTF. CDR3 bases read: TGTGCCAGTAGTAGAACAGGGGGGGGGACCTATGGC.